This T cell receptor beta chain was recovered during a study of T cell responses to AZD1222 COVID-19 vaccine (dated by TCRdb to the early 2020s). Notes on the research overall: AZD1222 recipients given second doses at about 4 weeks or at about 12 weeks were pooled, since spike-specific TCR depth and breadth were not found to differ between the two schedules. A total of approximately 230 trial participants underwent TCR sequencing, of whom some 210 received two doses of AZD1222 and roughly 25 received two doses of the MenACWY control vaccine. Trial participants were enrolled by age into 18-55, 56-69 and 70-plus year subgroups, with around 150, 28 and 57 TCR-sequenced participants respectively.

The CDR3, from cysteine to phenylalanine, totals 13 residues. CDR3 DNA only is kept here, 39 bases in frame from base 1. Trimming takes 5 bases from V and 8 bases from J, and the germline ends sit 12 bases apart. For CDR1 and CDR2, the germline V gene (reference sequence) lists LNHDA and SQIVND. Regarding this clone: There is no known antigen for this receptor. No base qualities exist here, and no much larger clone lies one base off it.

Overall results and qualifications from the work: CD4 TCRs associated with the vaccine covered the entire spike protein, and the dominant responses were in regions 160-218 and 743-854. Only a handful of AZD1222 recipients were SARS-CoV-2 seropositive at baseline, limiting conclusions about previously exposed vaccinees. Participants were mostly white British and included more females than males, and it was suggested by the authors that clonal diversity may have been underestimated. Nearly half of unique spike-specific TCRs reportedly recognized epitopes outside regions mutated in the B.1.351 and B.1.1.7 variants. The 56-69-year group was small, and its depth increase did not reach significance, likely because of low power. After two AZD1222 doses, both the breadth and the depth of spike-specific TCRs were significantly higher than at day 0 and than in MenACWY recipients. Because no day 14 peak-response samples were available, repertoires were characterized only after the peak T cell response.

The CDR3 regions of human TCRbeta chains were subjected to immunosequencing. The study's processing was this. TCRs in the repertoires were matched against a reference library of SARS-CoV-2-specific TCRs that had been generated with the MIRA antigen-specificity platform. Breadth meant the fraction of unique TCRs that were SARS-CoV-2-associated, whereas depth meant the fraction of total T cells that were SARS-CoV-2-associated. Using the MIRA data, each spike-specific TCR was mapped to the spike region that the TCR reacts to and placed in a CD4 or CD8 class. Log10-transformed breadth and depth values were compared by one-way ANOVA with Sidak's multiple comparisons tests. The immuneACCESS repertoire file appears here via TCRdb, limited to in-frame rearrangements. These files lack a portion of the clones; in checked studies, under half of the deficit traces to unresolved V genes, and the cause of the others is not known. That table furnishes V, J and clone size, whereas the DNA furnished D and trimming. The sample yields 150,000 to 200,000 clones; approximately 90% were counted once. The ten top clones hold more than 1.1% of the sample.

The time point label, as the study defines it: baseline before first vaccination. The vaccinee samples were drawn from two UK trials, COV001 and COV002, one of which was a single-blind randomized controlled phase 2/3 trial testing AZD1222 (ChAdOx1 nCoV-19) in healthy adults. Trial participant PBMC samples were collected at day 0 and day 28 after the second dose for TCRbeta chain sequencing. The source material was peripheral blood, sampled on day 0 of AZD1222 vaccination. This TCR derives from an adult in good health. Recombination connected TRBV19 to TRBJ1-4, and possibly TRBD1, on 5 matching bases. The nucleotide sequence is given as TGTGCCAGTAGTCCCGGGGGGGTAGAAAAACTGTTTTTT. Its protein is CASSPGGVEKLFF.